This T cell receptor (beta chain) was identified during a study of blood T cell repertoires in COVID-19. Across the whole study: T cells, B-cell-depleted T cells, or PBMCs provided the cDNA or gDNA that served as material.

Libraries were prepared by immunoSEQ multiplex PCR; TCRdb keeps only in-frame clonotypes and omits some of them. The sample holds 310,000 or so clones, approximately 88% seen once. The V gene's germline CDR1 is MGHRA and CDR2 YSYEKL. V shed 2 bases and J shed 7 bases, with 12 bases lying between them. This CDR3 has 14 residues. The sample comprised peripheral blood. The chain recombines TRBV4-1 with TRBJ1-5; the D gene is possibly TRBD1 (5 bases). The receptor was isolated from a young man who had recovered from COVID-19. In DNA, the CDR3 is TGCGCCAGCAGCCAATCGGGCGGGGCCCAGCCCCAGCATTTT. Its protein product is CASSQSGGAQPQHF.